This entry lists 21 T cell receptor beta chains sequenced from one sample in a study of cytomegalovirus exposure and HLA in healthy donors. The PCR ran on 60 Vbeta and 13 Jbeta primers. The data were produced by immunoSEQ multiplex PCR, yet TCRdb's version contains in-frame clones alone and is incomplete. Here the sample spans about 110,000 clones, roughly 76% being singletons. The specimen was PBMCs. These receptors were collected from a woman in her forties or fifties in good health and CMV-seropositive.

The genes are TRBV19 and TRBJ2-3; 9 nucleotides match TRBD2. Germline CDR1 and CDR2: LNHDA and SQIVND (reference sequence). Germline trimming cut 3 bases from V and 3 bases from J; bases unmatched to any gene: 7. This CDR3 has 16 residues. CDR3 sequence: CASSIRGRADTDTQYF. The CDR3 DNA reads as TGTGCCAGTAGTATCCGCGGGAGGGCCGATACAGATACGCAGTATTTT.

This clone was seen more than once but under ten times. The same CDR3 can be traced to other DNA sequences in this sample. The chain employs TRBV11-1 and TRBJ1-1; 8 bases line up with TRBD1. The CDR3 contains 14 residues. CDR1 is SGHAT, CDR2 FQDESV, per germline (reference sequence). V gave up 4 bases and J gave up 9 bases; unmatched junction bases: 10. CDR3 bases: TGTGCCAGCAGCTCGACGACAGGGGTTGGGAAAGCTTTCTTT. Translation gives CASSSTTGVGKAFF.

The V call is TRBV5-4, the J call TRBJ2-5; the D gene is possibly TRBD1 (6 bases). V lost 7 bases, J lost 5 bases, and 21 bases lay in between. The length of the CDR3 is 15 residues. Per germline, CDR1 SGHNT and CDR2 YYREEE (reference sequence). CDR3 in amino acids: CASGQLGGEGETQYF. CDR3 DNA sequence: TGTGCCAGCGGCCAACTAGGGGGTGAGGGGGAGACCCAGTACTTC.

On this clone itself: Other DNA variants within this sample encode the same CDR3. CDR3 DNA sequence: TGTGCCAGCTCACCACCGGGCAGGGGGTCCTACGAGCAGTACTTC. Amino acids: CASSPPGRGSYEQYF. V usage is TRBV18 and J usage is TRBJ2-7, with TRBD1 matching 7 bases. V was clipped by 0 bases and J by 1 base; unmatched bases: 3. Germline V CDR1 and CDR2: KGHSH, LQKENI. The CDR3 runs to 15 residues.

The V gene is TRBV5-1, the J gene TRBJ2-2, with a tentative D call TRBD1 (6 bases). CDR3 length: 17 amino acids. With 2 bases removed from V and 1 base from J, the gap between germline ends came to 15 bases. Germline CDR1 and CDR2: SGHRS and YFSETQ. DNA for the CDR3: TGCGCCAGCAGCTTAAGACCACAGGGCCTGAACACCGGGGAGCTGTTTTTT. Its protein product is CASSLRPQGLNTGELFF.

The J gene is TRBJ1-5, the V gene TRBV19, with 8 bases lining up with TRBD1. CDR1 and CDR2 (germline): LNHDA, SQIVND (reference sequence). This CDR3 contains 17 residues. V gave up 8 bases and J gave up 0 bases; unmatched junction bases: 12. The CDR3 protein is CASGGTGIPYSNQPQHF. The CDR3, as DNA: TGTGCCAGTGGGGGGACAGGTATTCCCTATAGCAATCAGCCCCAGCATTTT.

This clone was found once. This sequence joins TRBV7-8 and TRBJ1-1, with D unclear. The CDR3 is 15 amino acids. Germline V gene sequence: CDR1 SGHVS, CDR2 FQNEAQ. Trimming took off 5 bases at V and 10 bases at J, with 23 bases between the two ends. CDR3 bases: TGTGCCAGCAGCCCCCCCCGGGAGGGTGCGATCCGAGCTTTCTTT. Amino acid sequence: CASSPPREGAIRAFF.

This clone was counted only a few times. This CDR3 reads CASSRGQFVSPLHF. Written as DNA, the CDR3 is TGCGCCAGCAGCCGGGGACAGTTTGTCTCACCCCTCCACTTT. The chain joins TRBV23-1 to TRBJ1-6; 7 bases are shared with TRBD1. TRBV23-1 is annotated as an ORF whose role is uncertain. CDR3 length: 14 amino acids. V dropped 6 bases and J dropped 10; count of bases not matched to a gene: 9.

The chain links TRBV7-2 to TRBJ1-3; a weak D match, TRBD1 (5 bases). Trimming pared 1 base from V and 4 bases from J, leaving 11 bases between. The CDR3 contains 15 residues. Germline assignment: CDR1 SGHTA and CDR2 FQGNSA. The chain's CDR3 is CASSLDGAGGNTIYF. The CDR3 nucleotides read TGTGCCAGCAGCTTAGATGGGGCAGGCGGAAACACCATATATTTT. Filled out from reference TRBV7-2 and TRBJ1-3, the complete variable domain reads GAGVSQSPSNKVTEKGKDVELRCDPISGHTALYWYRQSLGQGLEFLIYFQGNSAPDKSGLPSDRFSAERTGGSVSTLTIQRTQQEDSAVYLCASSLDGAGGNTIYFGEGSWLTVV.

The gene calls are TRBV5-4 and TRBJ2-7, with TRBD1 matching 9 bases. V shed 4 bases, J shed 7 bases, and the junction held 12 bases outside the gene matches. Germline V lookup: CDR1 SGHNT, CDR2 YYREEE (reference sequence). CDR3 length: 15 residues. The CDR3 DNA is TGTGCCAGCAGCCAAGATAGGACAGGGGTGCAAGAGCAGTACTTC. It encodes CASSQDRTGVQEQYF.

The V gene is TRBV27, the J gene TRBJ2-7, with TRBD1 identical over 9 bases. Trimming took 7 bases from V and 2 from J; bases not matched to a gene: 9. Germline CDR1 reads MNHEY; CDR2 reads SMNVEV (reference sequence). This CDR3 is built from 15 residues. As DNA, the CDR3 is TGTGCCAGCAAATCAAACGGGGACAGGGCCTACGAGCAGTACTTC. Residues: CASKSNGDRAYEQYF.

V is TRBV7-2 and J is TRBJ2-3, with 16 bases lining up with TRBD2. The length of the CDR3 is 19 residues. Per the germline V gene, CDR1 is SGHTA and CDR2 is FQGNSA. The junction had 13 bases not matched to a gene; V was cut back by 5 bases and J by 5 bases. CDR3: CASSLMGLAGGPVVDTQYF. CDR3 nucleotides: TGTGCCAGCAGCCTCATGGGACTAGCGGGAGGGCCAGTTGTAGATACGCAGTATTTT.

This sequence joins TRBV12-1 and TRBJ1-2; the table's D gene call, TRBD1, was not cross checked with the DNA. TRBV12-1 is noted as a pseudogene. The CDR3 covers 14 residues. The CDR3 sequence is CASIRQGPSYGYTF. The CDR3, as DNA: TGTGCCAGCATCAGACAGGGGCCGAGCTATGGCTACACCTTC.

This rearrangement joins TRBV9 to TRBJ2-6; 7 bases match TRBD1. The junction had 10 bases not matched to a gene; V was cut back by 1 base and J by 0 bases. This CDR3 region has 19 residues. The V gene's germline CDR1 is SGDLS and CDR2 YYNGEE. Written as DNA, the CDR3 is TGTGCCAGCAGCGTATATTGGGGCAGGGGGAGCTCTGGGGCCAACGTCCTGACTTTC. Its translation: CASSVYWGRGSSGANVLTF.

The chain uses TRBV27 and TRBJ2-5; D is possibly TRBD2 (6 bases). Germline CDR1 MNHEY, CDR2 SMNVEV (reference sequence). The CDR3 consists of 15 residues. V dropped 6 bases and J dropped 0 bases, with 14 bases sitting between them. CDR3 in amino acids: CASSPSSAYQETQYF. The CDR3 DNA follows: TGTGCCAGCAGCCCCTCTAGCGCCTACCAAGAGACCCAGTACTTC.

The chain combines TRBV29-1 with TRBJ1-2, with 7 bases aligning to TRBD1. Germline loops: CDR1 SQVTM, CDR2 ANQGSEA. The CDR3 extends over 11 amino acids. V lost 5 bases, J lost 4 bases, and 1 base stayed unmatched. The CDR3: CSVRDSYGYTF. The CDR3 nucleotides are TGCAGCGTTAGGGACAGCTATGGCTACACCTTC. Based on the CDR3 plus reference TRBV29-1 and TRBJ1-2, the full variable domain is SAVISQKPSRDICQRGTSLTIQCQVDSQVTMMFWYRQQPGQSLTLIATANQGSEATYESGFVIDKFPISRPNLTFSTLTVSNMSPEDSSIYLCSVRDSYGYTFGSGTRLTVV.

The rearrangement uses TRBV6-5 and TRBJ2-1; no clear D gene. The V gene's germline CDR1 is MNHEY and CDR2 SVGAGI. Trimming removed 2 bases at V and 8 bases at J, with 16 bases between. The CDR3 is 15 amino acids. The CDR3 spells CASSYPWLDADEQFF. Written as DNA, the CDR3 is TGTGCCAGCAGTTACCCATGGCTAGACGCCGATGAGCAGTTCTTC.

This sequence joins TRBV4-1 and TRBJ1-1; D might be TRBD1 (6 bases). Trimming left V 0 bases short and J 7 bases short, with 12 bases between. The germline gives CDR1 MGHRA, CDR2 YSYEKL. This CDR3 comprises 14 residues. This chain's CDR3 is CASSQERGGNEAFF. The CDR3 region has the DNA TGCGCCAGCAGCCAAGAGAGGGGGGGGAATGAAGCTTTCTTT.

The chain has TRBV2 and TRBJ1-5, with no clear D. V was shortened by 4 bases and J by 5 bases, with 9 bases between the two germline ends. Germline-derived CDR1 and CDR2 are SNHLY and FYNNEI. The CDR3 loop spans 13 amino acids. The CDR3 nucleotides read TGTGCCAGCAGTGCCTCCCGCGATCAGCCCCAGCATTTT. It translates to CASSASRDQPQHF. The complete variable domain, with remaining parts taken from reference TRBV2 and TRBJ1-5, reads EPEVTQTPSHQVTQMGQEVILRCVPISNHLYFYWYRQILGQKVEFLVSFYNNEISEKSEIFDDQFSVERPDGSNFTLKIRSTKLEDSAMYFCASSASRDQPQHFGDGTRLSIL.

CDR3 protein: CASSLGQGDNQPQHF. CDR3 coding DNA: TGTGCCAGCTCACTGGGACAGGGTGACAATCAGCCCCAGCATTTT. V is TRBV18 and J is TRBJ1-5; 9 bases fit TRBD1. The CDR3 loop spans 15 amino acids. After removal of 4 bases from V and 3 bases from J, the junction contained 4 bases not matched to a gene. The germline gives CDR1 KGHSH, CDR2 LQKENI.

CDR3 loop: CASSQRLQGAVTEAFF. The DNA for the CDR3 is TGTGCCAGCAGCCAGCGATTACAGGGGGCTGTAACTGAAGCTTTCTTT. The chain joins TRBV7-9 to TRBJ1-1; TRBD1 matches 9 bases. Trimming cost V 5 bases and J 5 bases; bases outside gene matches: 12. Germline values: CDR1 SEHNR, CDR2 FQNEAQ (reference sequence). The CDR3 has 16 amino acids.